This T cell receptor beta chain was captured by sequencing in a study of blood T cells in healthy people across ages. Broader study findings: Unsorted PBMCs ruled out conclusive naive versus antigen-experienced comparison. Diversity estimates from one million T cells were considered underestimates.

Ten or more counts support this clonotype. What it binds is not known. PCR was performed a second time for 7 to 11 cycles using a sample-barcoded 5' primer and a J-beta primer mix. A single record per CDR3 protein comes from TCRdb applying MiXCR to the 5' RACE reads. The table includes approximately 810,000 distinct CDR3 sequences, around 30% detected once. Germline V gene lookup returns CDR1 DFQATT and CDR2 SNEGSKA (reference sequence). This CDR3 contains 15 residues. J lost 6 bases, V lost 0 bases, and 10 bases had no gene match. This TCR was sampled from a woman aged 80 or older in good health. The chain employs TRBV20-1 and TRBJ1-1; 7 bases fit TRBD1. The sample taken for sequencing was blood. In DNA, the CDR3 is TGCAGTGCTAGAGATTCAGGGGGGTCGAAACCTGAAGCTTTCTTT. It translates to CSARDSGGSKPEAFF.